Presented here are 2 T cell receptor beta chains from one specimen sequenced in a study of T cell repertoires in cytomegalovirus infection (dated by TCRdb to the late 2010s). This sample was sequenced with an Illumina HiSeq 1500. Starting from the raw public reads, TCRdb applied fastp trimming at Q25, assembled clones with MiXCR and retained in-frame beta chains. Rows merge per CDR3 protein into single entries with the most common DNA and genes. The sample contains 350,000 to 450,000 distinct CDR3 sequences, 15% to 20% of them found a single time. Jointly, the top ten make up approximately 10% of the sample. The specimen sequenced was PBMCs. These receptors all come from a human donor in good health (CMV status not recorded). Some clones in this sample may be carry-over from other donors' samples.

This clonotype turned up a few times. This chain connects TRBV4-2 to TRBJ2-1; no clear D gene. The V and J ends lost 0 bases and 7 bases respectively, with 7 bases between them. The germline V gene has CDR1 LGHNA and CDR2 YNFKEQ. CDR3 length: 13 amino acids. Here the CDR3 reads CASSQDLGNEQFF. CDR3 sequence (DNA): TGTGCCAGCAGCCAAGATCTGGGGAATGAGCAGTTCTTC.

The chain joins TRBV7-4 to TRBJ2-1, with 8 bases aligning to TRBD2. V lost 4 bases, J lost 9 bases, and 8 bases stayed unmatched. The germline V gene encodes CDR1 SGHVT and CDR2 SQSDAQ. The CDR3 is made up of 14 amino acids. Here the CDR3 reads CASSSTSASGEQFF. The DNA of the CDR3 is TGTGCCAGCAGCTCGACTAGCGCGTCAGGTGAGCAGTTCTTC.